This T cell receptor (beta chain) was recovered during a study of OX40 agonist ivuxolimab in advanced cancers. Trimming pared 6 bases from V and 6 bases from J, leaving 6 bases between. The CDR3 length is 12 residues. Germline lookup yields CDR1 SNHLY and CDR2 FYNNEI. Remarks on this clone: Other nucleotide sequences from this sample produce the same CDR3.

The method was immunoSEQ multiplex PCR; TCRdb's version includes in-frame clones alone and lacks a portion of them. Here the sample spans about 48,000 clones, 80% to 95% being singletons. This specimen consisted of CD4+ or CD8+ T cells sorted from blood, obtained in a trial of the OX40 agonist ivuxolimab. This TCR was sampled from an adult with an advanced solid tumor such as melanoma, head and neck, liver or kidney cancer. The chain couples TRBV2 to TRBJ1-6; D gene unclear. CDR3 DNA: TGTGCCAGCAGACAGCTTAATTCACCCCTCCACTTT. Translation: CASRQLNSPLHF.